This TCR beta chain was sequenced during a study of blood T cell repertoires in COVID-19. The wider study: Samples representing acute and convalescent COVID-19 were sourced from the United States, Italy and Spain.

The protocol was immunoSEQ multiplex PCR, while the TCRdb copy is restricted to in-frame clones and leaves out a portion. This table holds fewer than 110,000 clones, 88% found once. There are 14 residues in the CDR3. V gave up 6 bases and J gave up 2 bases, with 10 bases separating them. Germline assignment: CDR1 MNHEY and CDR2 SVGAGI. Sequencing was done on a sample of peripheral blood. This TCR derives from a human donor in a cohort sampled during active COVID-19. V is TRBV6-5 and J is TRBJ2-2, with TRBD2 as a possible D gene (7 bases). The DNA of the CDR3 is TGTGCCAGCAGGCGGGGGCGAAACACCGGGGAGCTGTTTTTT. Translation: CASRRGRNTGELFF.